This TCR beta chain was documented in a study of beta chain features in type 1 diabetes. Study conclusions and caveats: Moderate yet significant TCRB CDR3 shortening was seen in Type 1 diabetes patients in all four CD4+ subsets. Sequencing of cDNA might inflate the share of cells that strongly express TCR.

This CDR3 comprises 14 residues. The V gene lost 2 bases and the J gene lost 5 bases, with 15 bases spanning the gap. In germline, CDR1 is GTSNPN, CDR2 SVGIG (reference sequence). As to this clone: Antigen specificity is unknown.

The whole isolated RNA underwent reverse transcription, so sequencing captured expressed TCRB transcripts. Repertoires were generated with immunoSEQ multiplex PCR, while TCRdb's copy carries only in-frame clones and drops some. Among approximately 160,000 clones, roughly 60% were seen once, and the ten largest hold about 0.091%. The chain has TRBV30 and TRBJ1-2; D call uncertain. The sample consisted of naive CD4+ T cells from blood. The origin of this receptor is a man younger than 40 with type 1 diabetes. The CDR3 coding sequence is TGTGCCTGGAGTTACGGGGTCGTGGGGTATGGCTACACCTTC. Translation: CAWSYGVVGYGYTF.